This T cell receptor (beta chain) emerged from a study of T cell clonality in common variable immunodeficiency. Overall study findings and caveats: The cause of increased CVID clonality remains unclear without subpopulation sequencing. TCRbeta clonality was increased in CVID versus healthy controls. Patient heterogeneity in the CVID cohort limited correlations between repertoire features and clinical complications.

This clone has a count of ten or more. Its antigen is undetermined. The CDR3 end falls 3 residues outside the read, so it is completed with the germline J gene. Method: immunoSEQ multiplex PCR; TCRdb's copy keeps in-frame clones and lacks some. This sample has over 40,000 clones, each found more than once. Both groups were predominantly of Caucasian heritage. The germline V gene encodes CDR1 SGHTA and CDR2 FQGNSA. The CDR3 consists of 13 residues. This rearrangement joins TRBV7-2 to TRBJ1-1, with TRBD1 matching 7 bases. The sequencing sample was made of peripheral blood mononuclear cells. The origin of this receptor is a person aged 18-69 years in good health. The covered CDR3 bases are TGTGCCAGCAGCCCTAGTAGAGGGGGCAGA. Its protein product is CASSPSRGGR. The full CDR3 protein is CASSPSRGGRAFF. The full variable domain, its missing parts supplied by reference TRBV7-2 and TRBJ1-1, is GAGVSQSPSNKVTEKGKDVELRCDPISGHTALYWYRQSLGQGLEFLIYFQGNSAPDKSGLPSDRFSAERTGGSVSTLTIQRTQQEDSAVYLCASSPSRGGRAFFGQGTRLTVV.